What follows are 2 T cell receptor beta chains derived from one specimen sequenced in a study of blood T cell repertoires in COVID-19. Data came from immunoSEQ multiplex PCR; TCRdb stores just in-frame clones and leaves some out. In the table there are around 240,000 clones, roughly 84% of which are singletons. The sequencing sample was made of peripheral blood. These receptor sequences come from a woman between 40 and 55 years old who had recovered from COVID-19.

The rearrangement joins TRBV5-5 to TRBJ1-6, with TRBD1 matching 7 bases. Trimming at V came to 4 bases and at J to 0 bases, leaving 10 bases not matched to a gene. The CDR3 runs 18 residues. From germline, CDR1 is SGHKS and CDR2 YYEKEE (reference sequence). Here the CDR3 reads CASSPKGDSGSYNSPLHF. The CDR3 DNA follows: TGTGCCAGCAGCCCCAAAGGGGACAGCGGCTCCTATAATTCACCCCTCCACTTT.

This chain links TRBV10-3 with TRBJ2-4, with TRBD1 identical over 8 bases. Germline CDR1 ENHRY, CDR2 SYGVKD. After removal of 2 bases from V and 2 bases from J, the junction contained 2 bases not matched to a gene. CDR3 length equals 15 residues. This chain's CDR3 is CAISERTGTKNIQYF. For the CDR3, the DNA is TGTGCCATCAGTGAGCGGACAGGGACCAAAAACATTCAGTACTTC.